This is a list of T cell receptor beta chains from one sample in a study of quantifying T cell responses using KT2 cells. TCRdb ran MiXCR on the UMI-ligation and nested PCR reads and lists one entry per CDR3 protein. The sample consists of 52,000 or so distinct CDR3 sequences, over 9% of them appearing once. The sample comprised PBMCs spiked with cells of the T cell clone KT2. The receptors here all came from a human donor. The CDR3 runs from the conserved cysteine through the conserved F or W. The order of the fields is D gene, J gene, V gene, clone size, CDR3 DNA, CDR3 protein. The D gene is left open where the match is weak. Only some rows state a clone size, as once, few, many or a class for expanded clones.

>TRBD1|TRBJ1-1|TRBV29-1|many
TGCAGCGGCGGGGGACAGGGGGGCACTGAAGCTTTCTTT
CSGGGQGGTEAFF
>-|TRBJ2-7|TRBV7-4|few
TGTGCCAGCACCGGACGGTACTACGAGCAGTACTTC
CASTGRYYEQYF
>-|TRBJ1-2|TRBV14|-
TGTGCCAGCAGCCCGAAAGCGCGGTTCAGGGGCCGCAGAGACTTATATGGCTACACCTTC
CASSPKARFRGRRDLYGYTF
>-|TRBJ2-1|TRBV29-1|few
TGCAGCGTTGAAGATCAGGGGTTCATCTCCTACAATGAGCAGTTCTTC
CSVEDQGFISYNEQFF
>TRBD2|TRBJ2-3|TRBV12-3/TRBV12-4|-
TGTGCCAGCAGTTTAGCGGGGAGGGGCACAGATACGCAGTATTTT
CASSLAGRGTDTQYF
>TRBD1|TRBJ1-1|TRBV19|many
TGTGCCAGTAGTGATGCGGACAGGGCCTCTGACGCAGCTTTCTTT
CASSDADRASDAAFF
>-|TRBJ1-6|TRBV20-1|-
TGCAGTGCTCCTGGCGGGGGGTTTGGATCACCCCTCCACTTT
CSAPGGGFGSPLHF
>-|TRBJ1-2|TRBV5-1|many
TGCGCCAGCAGCTTTCAGCCAACCTCTAACTATGGCTACACCTTC
CASSFQPTSNYGYTF
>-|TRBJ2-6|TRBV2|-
TGTGCCAGCAGTGGAAACAGGCCCCCATCTGGGGCCAACGTCCTGACTTTC
CASSGNRPPSGANVLTF
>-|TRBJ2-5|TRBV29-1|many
TGCAGCGTTGAACACAGAGAGACCCAGTACTTC
CSVEHRETQYF
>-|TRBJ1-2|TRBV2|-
TGTGCCAGCAGCTTCAAGGTCGACTATGGCTACACCTTC
CASSFKVDYGYTF
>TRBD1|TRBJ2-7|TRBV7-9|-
TGTGCCAGCAGCTGGACAGGGGCCCACGAGCAGTACTTC
CASSWTGAHEQYF
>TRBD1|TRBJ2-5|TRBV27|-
TGTGCCAGCCGGAGGACAGGAGAAGAGACCCAGTACTTC
CASRRTGEETQYF
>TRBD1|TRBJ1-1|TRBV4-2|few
TGTGCCAGCAGCCACGGACAGGGCGCGGAAGCTTTCTTT
CASSHGQGAEAFF
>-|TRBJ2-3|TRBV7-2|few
TGTGCCAGCAGCTTAGCGACCCAGGGAACGGGCAATTTGGCTACGCAGTATTTT
CASSLATQGTGNLATQYF
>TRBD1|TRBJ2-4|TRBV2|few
TGTGCCAGCAGTGACAGGGGGGCCAAAAACATTCAGTACTTC
CASSDRGAKNIQYF
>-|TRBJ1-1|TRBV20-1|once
TGCAGTGCTGGCCGGGACACTGAAGCTTTCTTT
CSAGRDTEAFF
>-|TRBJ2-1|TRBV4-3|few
TGCGCCAGCAGCCAAGGACTTGTTAGGGGCTTCGGCAATGAGCAGTTCTTC
CASSQGLVRGFGNEQFF
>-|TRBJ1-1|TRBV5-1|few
TGCGCCAGCAGCTTTTCGCCTTCAGGGAACACTGAAGCTTTCTTT
CASSFSPSGNTEAFF
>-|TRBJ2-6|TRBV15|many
TGTGCCACCAGCAGGCCCGACAACCCTGGGGCCAACGTCCTGACTTTC
CATSRPDNPGANVLTF
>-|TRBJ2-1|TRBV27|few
TGTGCCAGCACATTGCTGGGGGGCCGGGAGCAGTTCTTC
CASTLLGGREQFF
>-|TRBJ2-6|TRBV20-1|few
TGCAGTGCTAGAATTCAGACTGGGGCCAACGTCCTGACTTTC
CSARIQTGANVLTF
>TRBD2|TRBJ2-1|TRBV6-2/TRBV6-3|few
TGTGCCAGCAGGCGCCTTACGTTTAGCGGGAGCGATGAGCAGTTCTTC
CASRRLTFSGSDEQFF
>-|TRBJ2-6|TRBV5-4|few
TGTGCCAGCAGCTTTGGGCAGGCTTCCTCTGGGGCCAACGTCCTGACTTTC
CASSFGQASSGANVLTF
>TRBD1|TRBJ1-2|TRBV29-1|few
TGCAGCTCGACAGGGAACAACTATGGCTACACCTTC
CSSTGNNYGYTF
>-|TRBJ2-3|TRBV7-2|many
TGTGCCAGCAGCACGGGGGACTTCCCGAGCACAGATACGCAGTATTTT
CASSTGDFPSTDTQYF